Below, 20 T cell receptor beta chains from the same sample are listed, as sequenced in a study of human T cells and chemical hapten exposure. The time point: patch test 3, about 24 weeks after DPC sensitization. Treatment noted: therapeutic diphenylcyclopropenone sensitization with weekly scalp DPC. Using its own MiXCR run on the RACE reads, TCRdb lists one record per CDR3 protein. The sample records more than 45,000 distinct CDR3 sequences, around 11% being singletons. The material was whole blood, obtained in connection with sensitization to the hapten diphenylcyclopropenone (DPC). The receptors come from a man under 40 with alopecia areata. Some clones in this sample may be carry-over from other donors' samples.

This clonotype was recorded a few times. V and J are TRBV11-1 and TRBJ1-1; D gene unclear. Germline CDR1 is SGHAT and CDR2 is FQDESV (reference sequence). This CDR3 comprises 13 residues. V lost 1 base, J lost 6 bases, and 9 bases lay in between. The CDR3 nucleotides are TGTGCCAGCAGCTTAGGGGAAAGTGCTGAAGCTTTCTTT. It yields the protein CASSLGESAEAFF.

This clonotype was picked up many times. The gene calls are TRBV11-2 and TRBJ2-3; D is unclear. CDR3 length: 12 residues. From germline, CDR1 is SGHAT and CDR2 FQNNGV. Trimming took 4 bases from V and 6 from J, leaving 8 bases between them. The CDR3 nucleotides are TGTGCCAGCAGCTCCAATTGGGATACGCAGTATTTT. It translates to CASSSNWDTQYF.

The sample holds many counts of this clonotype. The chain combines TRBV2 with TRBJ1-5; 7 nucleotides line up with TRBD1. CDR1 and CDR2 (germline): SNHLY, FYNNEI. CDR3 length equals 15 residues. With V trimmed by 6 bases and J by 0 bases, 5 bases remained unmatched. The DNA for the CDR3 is TGTGCCAGCAGGCGGGACAGATATAGCAATCAGCCCCAGCATTTT. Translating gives CASRRDRYSNQPQHF.

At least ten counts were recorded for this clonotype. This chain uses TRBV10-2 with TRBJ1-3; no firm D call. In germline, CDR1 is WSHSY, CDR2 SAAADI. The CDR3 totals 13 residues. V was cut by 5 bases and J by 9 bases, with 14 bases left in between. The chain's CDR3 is CASSISLIGTIYF. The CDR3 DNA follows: TGCGCCAGCAGTATATCTCTTATTGGCACCATATATTTT.

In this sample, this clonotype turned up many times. CDR3 loop: CASSPSWGAGQPQHF. The CDR3 region has the DNA TGTGCCAGTAGCCCATCGTGGGGCGCGGGACAGCCCCAGCATTTT. The J gene is TRBJ1-5, the V gene TRBV19, with a tentative D call TRBD1 (5 bases). The CDR3 has 15 residues. The V gene lost 6 bases and the J gene lost 7 bases, with 19 bases spanning the gap. The V gene's germline CDR1 is LNHDA and CDR2 SQIVND (reference sequence).

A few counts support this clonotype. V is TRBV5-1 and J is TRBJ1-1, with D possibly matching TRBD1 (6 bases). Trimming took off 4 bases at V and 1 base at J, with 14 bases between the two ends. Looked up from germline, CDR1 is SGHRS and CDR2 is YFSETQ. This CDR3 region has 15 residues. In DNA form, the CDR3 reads TGCGCCAGCAGCGCGGGACAAACATCGAACACTGAAGCTTTCTTT. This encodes CASSAGQTSNTEAFF.

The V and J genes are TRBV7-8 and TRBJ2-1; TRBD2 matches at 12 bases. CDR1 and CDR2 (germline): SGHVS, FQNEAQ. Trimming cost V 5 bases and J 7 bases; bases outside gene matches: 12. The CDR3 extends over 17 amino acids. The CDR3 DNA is TGTGCCAGCAGCCCAAGACGACTAGCGGGGGATATGAATGAGCAGTTCTTC. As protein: CASSPRRLAGDMNEQFF. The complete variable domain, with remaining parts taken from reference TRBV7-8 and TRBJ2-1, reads GAGVSQSPRYKVAKRGQDVALRCDPISGHVSLFWYQQALGQGPEFLTYFQNEAQLDKSGLPSDRFFAERPEGSVSTLKIQRTQQEDSAVYLCASSPRRLAGDMNEQFFGPGTRLTVL.

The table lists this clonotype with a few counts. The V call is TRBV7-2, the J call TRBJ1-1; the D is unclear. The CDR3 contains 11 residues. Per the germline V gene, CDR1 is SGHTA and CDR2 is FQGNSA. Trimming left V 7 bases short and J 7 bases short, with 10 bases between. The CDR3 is CASNERVEAFF. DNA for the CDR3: TGTGCCAGCAACGAAAGAGTTGAAGCTTTCTTT. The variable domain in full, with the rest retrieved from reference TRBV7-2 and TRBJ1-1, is GAGVSQSPSNKVTEKGKDVELRCDPISGHTALYWYRQSLGQGLEFLIYFQGNSAPDKSGLPSDRFSAERTGGSVSTLTIQRTQQEDSAVYLCASNERVEAFFGQGTRLTVV.

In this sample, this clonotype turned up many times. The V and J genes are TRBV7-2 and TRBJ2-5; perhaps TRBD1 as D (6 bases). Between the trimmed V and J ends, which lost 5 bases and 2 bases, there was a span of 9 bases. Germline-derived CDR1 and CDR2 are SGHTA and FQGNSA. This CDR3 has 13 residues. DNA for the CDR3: TGTGCCAGCAGCCAGGGGCCACAAGAGACCCAGTACTTC. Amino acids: CASSQGPQETQYF.

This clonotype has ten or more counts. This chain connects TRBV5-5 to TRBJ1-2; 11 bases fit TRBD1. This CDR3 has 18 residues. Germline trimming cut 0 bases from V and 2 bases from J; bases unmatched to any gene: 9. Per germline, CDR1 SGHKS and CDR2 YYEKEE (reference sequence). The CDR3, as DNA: TGTGCCAGCAGCTTGGCCACGGGACAGGGGGTATCAAACTATGGCTACACCTTC. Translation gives CASSLATGQGVSNYGYTF.

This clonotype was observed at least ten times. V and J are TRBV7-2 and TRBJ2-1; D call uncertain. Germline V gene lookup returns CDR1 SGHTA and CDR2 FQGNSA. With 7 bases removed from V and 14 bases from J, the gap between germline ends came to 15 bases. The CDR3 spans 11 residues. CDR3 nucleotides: TGTGCCAGCACCCTTATGTCCCAAAAGTTCTTC. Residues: CASTLMSQKFF.

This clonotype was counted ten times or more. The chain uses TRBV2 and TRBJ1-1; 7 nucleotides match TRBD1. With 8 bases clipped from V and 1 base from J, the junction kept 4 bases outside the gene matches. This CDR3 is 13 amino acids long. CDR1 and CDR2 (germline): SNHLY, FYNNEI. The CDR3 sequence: CASGDRENTEAFF. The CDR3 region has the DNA TGTGCCAGCGGAGACAGGGAGAACACTGAAGCTTTCTTT. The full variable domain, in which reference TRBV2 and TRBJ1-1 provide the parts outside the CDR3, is EPEVTQTPSHQVTQMGQEVILRCVPISNHLYFYWYRQILGQKVEFLVSFYNNEISEKSEIFDDQFSVERPDGSNFTLKIRSTKLEDSAMYFCASGDRENTEAFFGQGTRLTVV.

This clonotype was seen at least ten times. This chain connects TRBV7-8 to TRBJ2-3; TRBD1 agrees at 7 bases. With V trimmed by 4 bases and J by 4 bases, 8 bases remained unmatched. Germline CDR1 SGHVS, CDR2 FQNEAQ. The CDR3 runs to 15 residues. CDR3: CASSYGQVKADTQYF. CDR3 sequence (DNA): TGTGCCAGCAGCTACGGACAGGTTAAAGCAGATACGCAGTATTTT.

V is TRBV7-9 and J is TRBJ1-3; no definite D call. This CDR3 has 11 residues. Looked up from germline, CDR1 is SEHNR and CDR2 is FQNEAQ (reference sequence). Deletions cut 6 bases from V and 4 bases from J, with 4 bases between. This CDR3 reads CASRSGNTIYF. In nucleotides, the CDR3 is TGTGCCAGCAGGTCCGGAAACACCATATATTTT.

CDR3 nucleotides: TGTGCCAGCAGCCAAGGGGGCCTGTGGCTGACCAGTGAAAAACTGTTTTTT. Protein product: CASSQGGLWLTSEKLFF. V and J are TRBV3-1 and TRBJ1-4; D possibly corresponds to TRBD1 (5 bases). CDR3 length: 17 residues. The V end was cut by 1 base, the J end by 7 bases, with 19 bases between. CDR1 and CDR2 from the germline V gene are LGHDT and YNNKEL (reference sequence).

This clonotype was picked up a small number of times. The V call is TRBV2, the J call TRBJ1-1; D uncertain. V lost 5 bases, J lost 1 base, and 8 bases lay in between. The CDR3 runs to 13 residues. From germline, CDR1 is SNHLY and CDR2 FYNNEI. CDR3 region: CASSLTENTEAFF. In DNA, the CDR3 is TGTGCCAGCAGTTTAACAGAGAACACTGAAGCTTTCTTT.

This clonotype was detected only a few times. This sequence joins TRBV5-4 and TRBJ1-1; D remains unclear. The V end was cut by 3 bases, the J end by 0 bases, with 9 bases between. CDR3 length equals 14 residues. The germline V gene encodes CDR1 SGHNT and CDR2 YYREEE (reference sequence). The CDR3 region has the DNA TGTGCCAGCAGCTCCCAAGGGATGAACACTGAAGCTTTCTTT. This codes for CASSSQGMNTEAFF.

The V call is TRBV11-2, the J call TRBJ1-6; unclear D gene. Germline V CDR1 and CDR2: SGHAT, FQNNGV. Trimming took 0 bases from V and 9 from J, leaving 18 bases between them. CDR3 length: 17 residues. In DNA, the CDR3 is TGTGCCAGCAGCTTAGACCTCCTGGCCCTTCTCCCTTCACCCCTCCACTTT. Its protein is CASSLDLLALLPSPLHF.

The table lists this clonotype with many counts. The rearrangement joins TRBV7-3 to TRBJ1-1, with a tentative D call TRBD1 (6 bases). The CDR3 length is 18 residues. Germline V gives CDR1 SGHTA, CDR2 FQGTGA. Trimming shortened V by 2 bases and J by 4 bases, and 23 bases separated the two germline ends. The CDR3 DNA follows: TGTGCCAGCAGCTTAGGTATATTCGGACAGCAAGGCAGCACTGAAGCTTTCTTT. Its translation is CASSLGIFGQQGSTEAFF.

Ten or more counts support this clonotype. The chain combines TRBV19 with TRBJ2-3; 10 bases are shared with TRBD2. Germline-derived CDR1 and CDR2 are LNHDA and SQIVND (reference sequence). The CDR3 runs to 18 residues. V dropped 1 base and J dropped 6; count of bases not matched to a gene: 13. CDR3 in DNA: TGTGCCAGTAGTATAGTCCCCCTAGCGGGGGACTCAAGCGATACGCAGTATTTT. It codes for CASSIVPLAGDSSDTQYF.